The source of this TCR beta chain is a study of CD8 T cells in ankylosing spondylitis. Study-wide points: Ankylosing spondylitis blood appeared to be characterized by a TCR beta motif of under 10 highly homologous variants.

This clonotype was observed many times. Its antigen is not identified. Library preparation for TCR beta used quantitative 5'-RACE with molecular barcodes. TCRdb processed the 5' RACE reads anew with MiXCR; each CDR3 protein has one entry. The sample includes fewer than 550,000 distinct CDR3 sequences, about 5% seen only once; the top ten take 3.5%. This CDR3 has 13 amino acids. Between the trimmed V and J ends, which lost 3 bases and 7 bases, there was a span of 12 bases. The sample taken for sequencing was blood, either unsorted or a sorted T cell fraction (not recorded which). The receptor was isolated from a male donor with ankylosing spondylitis. The V gene is TRBV12-3 or TRBV12-4, the J gene TRBJ1-2; D is possibly TRBD1 (5 bases). The CDR3 loop reads CASSLTGLPGYTF. DNA of the CDR3: TGTGCCAGCAGTTTGACGGGACTCCCTGGCTACACCTTC.